This TCR beta chain was sequenced during a study of T cells in Graves' hyperthyroidism and ophthalmopathy. As to this clonotype: The antigen is undetermined.

The hyperthyroidism patients had all been newly diagnosed, and their disease duration was under 2 months. Their ages ranged from 18 to 65 years. J gave up 2 bases and V 2 bases, and 5 bases lay outside the gene matches. This CDR3 spans 15 amino acids. Germline V gene data show CDR1 as MNHEY and CDR2 as SVGEGT. Amplified TCR beta CDR3 regions came from RNA transcripts. The HTBI primer set drove a first-round RT-PCR of the TCR CDR3. TCRdb reprocessed the multiplex PCR reads via MiXCR and lists one record per CDR3 protein. The table includes 350,000 or so distinct CDR3 sequences, about 18% detected once. Findings and caveats of the study: Most thyroid clonotypes that were expanded above 0.001 also turned up in blood.

Source material: blood. This receptor was identified in a woman younger than 45 with Graves' hyperthyroidism that later progressed to Graves' ophthalmopathy. The rearrangement links TRBV6-2 or TRBV6-3 to TRBJ2-7; 8 nucleotides match TRBD1. CDR3 in DNA: TGTGCCAGCAGTTACGACAGGGGTAGCACCTACGAGCAGTACTTC. As protein: CASSYDRGSTYEQYF.